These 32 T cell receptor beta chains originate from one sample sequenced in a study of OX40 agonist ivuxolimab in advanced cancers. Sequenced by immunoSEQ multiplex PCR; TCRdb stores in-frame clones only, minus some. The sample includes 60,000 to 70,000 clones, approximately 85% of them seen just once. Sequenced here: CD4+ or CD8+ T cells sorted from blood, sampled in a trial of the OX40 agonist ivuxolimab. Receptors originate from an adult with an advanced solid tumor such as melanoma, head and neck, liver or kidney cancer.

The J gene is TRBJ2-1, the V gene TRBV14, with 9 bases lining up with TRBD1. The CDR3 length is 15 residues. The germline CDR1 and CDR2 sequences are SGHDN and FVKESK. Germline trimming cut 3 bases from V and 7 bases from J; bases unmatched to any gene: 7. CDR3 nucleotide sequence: TGTGCCAGCAGCCAGGGGGACAGGGTAAGGAATGAGCAGTTCTTC. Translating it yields CASSQGDRVRNEQFF.

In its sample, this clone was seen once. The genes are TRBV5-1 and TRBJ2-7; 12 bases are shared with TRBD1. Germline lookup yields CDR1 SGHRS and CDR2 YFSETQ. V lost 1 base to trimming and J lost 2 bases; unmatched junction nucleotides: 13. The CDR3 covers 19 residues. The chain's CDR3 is CASSLHRDRGRIWAYEQYV. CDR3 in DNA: TGCGCCAGCAGCTTGCACCGGGACAGGGGGCGCATTTGGGCCTACGAGCAGTACGTC.

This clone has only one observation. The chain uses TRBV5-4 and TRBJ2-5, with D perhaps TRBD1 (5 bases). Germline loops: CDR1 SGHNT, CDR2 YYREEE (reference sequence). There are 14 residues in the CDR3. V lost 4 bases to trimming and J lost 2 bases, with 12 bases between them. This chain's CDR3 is CASSLPDSQETQYF. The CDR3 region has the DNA TGTGCCAGCAGCCTACCAGACAGTCAAGAGACCCAGTACTTC.

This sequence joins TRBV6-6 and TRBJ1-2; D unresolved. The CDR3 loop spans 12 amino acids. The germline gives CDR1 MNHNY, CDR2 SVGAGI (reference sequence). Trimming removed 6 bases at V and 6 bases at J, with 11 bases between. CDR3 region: CASSRLRDGYTF. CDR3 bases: TGTGCCAGCAGCCGGCTGAGGGATGGCTACACCTTC.

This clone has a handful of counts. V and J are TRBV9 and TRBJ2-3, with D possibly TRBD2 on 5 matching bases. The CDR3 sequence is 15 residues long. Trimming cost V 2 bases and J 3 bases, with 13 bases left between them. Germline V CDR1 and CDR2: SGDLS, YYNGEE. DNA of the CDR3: TGTGCCAGCAGCGTTTGGACTTTGCAGACAGATACGCAGTATTTT. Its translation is CASSVWTLQTDTQYF.

CDR3 region: CAISSTGNIQYF. CDR3 coding DNA: TGTGCCATCAGCTCGACGGGAAACATTCAGTACTTC. The chain employs TRBV10-3 and TRBJ2-4; D unclear. Germline V CDR1 and CDR2: ENHRY, SYGVKD. Trimming left V 6 bases short and J 6 bases short, with 9 bases between. The CDR3 contains 12 residues.

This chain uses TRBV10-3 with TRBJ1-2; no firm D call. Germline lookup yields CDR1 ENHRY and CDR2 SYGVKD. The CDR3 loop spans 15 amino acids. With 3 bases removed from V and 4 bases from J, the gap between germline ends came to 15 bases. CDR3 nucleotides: TGTGCCATCAGTGAAAAGAAGGGATATAGCTATGGCTACACCTTC. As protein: CAISEKKGYSYGYTF.

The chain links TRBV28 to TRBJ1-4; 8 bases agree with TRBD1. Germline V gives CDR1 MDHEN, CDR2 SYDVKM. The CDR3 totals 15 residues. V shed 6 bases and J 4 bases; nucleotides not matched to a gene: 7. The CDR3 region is CASSLGTGLNEKLFF. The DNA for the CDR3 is TGTGCCAGCAGCCTGGGGACAGGACTTAATGAAAAACTGTTTTTT.

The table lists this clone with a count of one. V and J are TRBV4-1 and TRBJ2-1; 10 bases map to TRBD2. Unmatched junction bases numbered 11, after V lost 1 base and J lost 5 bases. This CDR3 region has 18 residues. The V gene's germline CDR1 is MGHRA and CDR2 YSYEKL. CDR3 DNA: TGCGCCAGCAGCCAAGTACCCCTTAGCGGGGGGCGCCACAATGAGCAGTTCTTC. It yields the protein CASSQVPLSGGRHNEQFF.

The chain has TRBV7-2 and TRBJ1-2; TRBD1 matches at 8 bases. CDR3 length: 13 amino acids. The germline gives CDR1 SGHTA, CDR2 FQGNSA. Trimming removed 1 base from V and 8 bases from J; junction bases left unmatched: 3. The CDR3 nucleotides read TGTGCCAGCAGCTTAGTACAGGGGGTAGGCTACACCTTC. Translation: CASSLVQGVGYTF.

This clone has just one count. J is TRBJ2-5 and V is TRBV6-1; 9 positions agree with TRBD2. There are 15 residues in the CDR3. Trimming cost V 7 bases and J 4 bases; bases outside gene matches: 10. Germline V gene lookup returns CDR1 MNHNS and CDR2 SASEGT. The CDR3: CASTANRAGGETQYF. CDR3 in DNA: TGTGCCAGCACCGCTAATCGAGCGGGGGGAGAGACCCAGTACTTC.

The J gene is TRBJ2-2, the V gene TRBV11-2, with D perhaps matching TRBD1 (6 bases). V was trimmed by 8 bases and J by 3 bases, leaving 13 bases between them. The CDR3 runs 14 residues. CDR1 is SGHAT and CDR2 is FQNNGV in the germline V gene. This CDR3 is CASRINRDTGELFF. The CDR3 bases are TGTGCCAGCCGAATAAACAGGGACACCGGGGAGCTGTTTTTT.

The CDR3 region has the DNA TGTGCCACCAGCTCAGGCATATCCTACGAGCAGTACTTC. Its translation is CATSSGISYEQYF. The chain couples TRBV15 to TRBJ2-7; D call uncertain. Trimming left V 5 bases short and J 1 base short, with 9 bases between. The germline CDR1 and CDR2 sequences are LNHNV and YYDKDF (reference sequence). The CDR3 spans 13 residues.

In DNA form, the CDR3 reads TGTGCCAGCAGCTTGACTGTTTCGAGCTCTGGAAACACCATATATTTT. It specifies CASSLTVSSSGNTIYF. The chain uses TRBV5-4 and TRBJ1-3; no clear D. Germline V gene lookup returns CDR1 SGHNT and CDR2 YYREEE (reference sequence). The CDR3 consists of 16 residues. V was shortened by 1 base and J by 0 bases, with 11 bases between the two germline ends.

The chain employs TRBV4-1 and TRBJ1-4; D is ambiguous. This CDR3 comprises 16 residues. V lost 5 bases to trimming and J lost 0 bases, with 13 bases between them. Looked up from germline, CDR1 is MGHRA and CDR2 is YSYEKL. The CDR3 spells CASSSQTPATNEKLFF. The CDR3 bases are TGCGCCAGCAGCTCCCAGACACCAGCAACTAATGAAAAACTGTTTTTT.

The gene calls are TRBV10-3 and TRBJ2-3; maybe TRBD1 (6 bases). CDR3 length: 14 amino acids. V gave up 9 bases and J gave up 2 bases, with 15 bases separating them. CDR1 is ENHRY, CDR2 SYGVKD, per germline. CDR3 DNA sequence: TGTGCCATACGGACAGCACCCCACACAGATACGCAGTATTTT. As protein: CAIRTAPHTDTQYF.

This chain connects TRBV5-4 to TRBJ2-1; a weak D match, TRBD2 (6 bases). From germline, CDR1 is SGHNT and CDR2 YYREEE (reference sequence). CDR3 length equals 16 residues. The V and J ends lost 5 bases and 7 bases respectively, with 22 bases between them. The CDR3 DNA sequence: TGTGCCAGCAGGGAAAACGGACTACTCGGCGTAAATGAGCAGTTCTTC. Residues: CASRENGLLGVNEQFF.

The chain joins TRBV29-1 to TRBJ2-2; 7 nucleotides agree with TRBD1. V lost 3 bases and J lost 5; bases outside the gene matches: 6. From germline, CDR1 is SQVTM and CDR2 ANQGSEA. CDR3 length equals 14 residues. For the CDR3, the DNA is TGCAGCGTTGATTATACAGGGGTGACCGGGGAGCTGTTTTTT. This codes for CSVDYTGVTGELFF.

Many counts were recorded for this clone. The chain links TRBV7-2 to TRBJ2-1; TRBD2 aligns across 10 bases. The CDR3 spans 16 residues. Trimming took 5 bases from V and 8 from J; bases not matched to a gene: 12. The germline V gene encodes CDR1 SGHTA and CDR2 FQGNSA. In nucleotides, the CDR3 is TGTGCCAGCAGCCCGCGAAAAGCGGGGGGGTTTGATGAGCAGTTCTTC. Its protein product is CASSPRKAGGFDEQFF.

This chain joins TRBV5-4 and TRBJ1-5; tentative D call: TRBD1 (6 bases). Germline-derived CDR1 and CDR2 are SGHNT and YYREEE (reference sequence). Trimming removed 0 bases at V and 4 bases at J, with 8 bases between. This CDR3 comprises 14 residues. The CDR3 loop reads CASSLGGGNQPQHF. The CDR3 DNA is TGTGCCAGCAGCTTGGGAGGGGGGAATCAGCCCCAGCATTTT.

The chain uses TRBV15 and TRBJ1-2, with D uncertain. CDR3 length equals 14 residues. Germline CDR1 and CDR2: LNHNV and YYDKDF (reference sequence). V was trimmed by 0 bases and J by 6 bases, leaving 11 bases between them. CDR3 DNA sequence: TGTGCCACCAGCAGAGATTCTTTAGCAAATGGCTACACCTTC. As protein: CATSRDSLANGYTF.

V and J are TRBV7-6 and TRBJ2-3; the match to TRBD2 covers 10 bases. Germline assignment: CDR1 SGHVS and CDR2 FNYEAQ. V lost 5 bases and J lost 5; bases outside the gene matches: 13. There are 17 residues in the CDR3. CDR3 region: CASSPLWERGGGDTQYF. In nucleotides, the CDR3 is TGTGCCAGCAGCCCACTTTGGGAGCGGGGGGGAGGAGATACGCAGTATTTT.

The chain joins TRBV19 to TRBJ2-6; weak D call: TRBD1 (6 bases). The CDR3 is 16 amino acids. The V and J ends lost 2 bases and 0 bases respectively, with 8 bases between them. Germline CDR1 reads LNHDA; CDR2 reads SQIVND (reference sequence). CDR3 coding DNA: TGTGCCAGTAGTATAAGACAGGACTCTGGGGCCAACGTCCTGACTTTC. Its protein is CASSIRQDSGANVLTF.

DNA of the CDR3: TGTGCCAGCAGCTTAGGTCAGGGGGGGGCCTACAATGAGCAGTTCTTC. Translating gives CASSLGQGGAYNEQFF. The genes are TRBV7-2 and TRBJ2-1, with D perhaps matching TRBD1 or TRBD2 (7 bases each). Germline loops: CDR1 SGHTA, CDR2 FQGNSA. The CDR3 consists of 16 residues. Trimming cost V 1 base and J 2 bases, with 12 bases left between them.

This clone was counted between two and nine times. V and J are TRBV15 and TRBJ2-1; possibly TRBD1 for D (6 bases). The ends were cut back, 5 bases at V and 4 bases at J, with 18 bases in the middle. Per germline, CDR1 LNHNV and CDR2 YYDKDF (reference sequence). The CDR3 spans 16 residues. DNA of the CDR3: TGTGCCACCAGCCCTCGCAGGGGAGAGGGATACAATGAGCAGTTCTTC. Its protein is CATSPRRGEGYNEQFF.

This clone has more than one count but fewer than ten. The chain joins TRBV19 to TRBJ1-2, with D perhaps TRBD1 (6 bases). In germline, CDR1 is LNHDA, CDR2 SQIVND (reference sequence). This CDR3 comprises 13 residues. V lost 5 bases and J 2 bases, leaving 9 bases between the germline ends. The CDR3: CASSGQINYGYTF. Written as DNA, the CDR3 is TGTGCCAGTAGTGGACAGATAAACTATGGCTACACCTTC.

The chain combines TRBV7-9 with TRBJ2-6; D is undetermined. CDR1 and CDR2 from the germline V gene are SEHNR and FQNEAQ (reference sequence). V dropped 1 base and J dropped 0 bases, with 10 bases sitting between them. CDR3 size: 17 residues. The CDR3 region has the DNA TGTGCCAGCAGCTTAGAGCGCCAGATCTCTGGGGCCAACGTCCTGACTTTC. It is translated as CASSLERQISGANVLTF.

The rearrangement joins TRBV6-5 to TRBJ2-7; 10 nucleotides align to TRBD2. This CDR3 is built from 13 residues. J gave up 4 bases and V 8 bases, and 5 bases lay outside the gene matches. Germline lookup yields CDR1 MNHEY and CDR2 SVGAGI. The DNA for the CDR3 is TGTGCCAGCTCGGCTAGCGGGAGATACGAGCAGTACTTC. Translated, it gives CASSASGRYEQYF.

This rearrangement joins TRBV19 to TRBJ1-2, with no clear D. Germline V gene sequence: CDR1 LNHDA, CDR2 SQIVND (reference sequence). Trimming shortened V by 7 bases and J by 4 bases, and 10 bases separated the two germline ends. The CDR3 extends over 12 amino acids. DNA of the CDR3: TGTGCCAGTAAGACGGAACCCTATGGCTACACCTTC. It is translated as CASKTEPYGYTF.

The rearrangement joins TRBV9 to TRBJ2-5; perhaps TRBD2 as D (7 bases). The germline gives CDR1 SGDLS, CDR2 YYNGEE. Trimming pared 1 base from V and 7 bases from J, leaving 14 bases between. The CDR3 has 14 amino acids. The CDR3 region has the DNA TGTGCCAGCAGCGTAAGGGGGAGGGATGGGACCCAGTACTTC. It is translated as CASSVRGRDGTQYF.

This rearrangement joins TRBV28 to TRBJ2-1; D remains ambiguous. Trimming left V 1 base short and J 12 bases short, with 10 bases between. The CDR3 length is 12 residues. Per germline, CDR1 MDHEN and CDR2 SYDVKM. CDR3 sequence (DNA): TGTGCCAGCAGTTTATTGGGCCAGGCGCAGTTCTTC. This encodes CASSLLGQAQFF.

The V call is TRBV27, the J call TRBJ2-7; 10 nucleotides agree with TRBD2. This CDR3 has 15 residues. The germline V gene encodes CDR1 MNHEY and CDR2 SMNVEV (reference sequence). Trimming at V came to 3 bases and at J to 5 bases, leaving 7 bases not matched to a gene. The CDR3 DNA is TGTGCCAGCAGTTTCGGACTAGCGGCCCTCGACGAGCAGTACTTC. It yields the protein CASSFGLAALDEQYF.